One and the same sample provided the 15 T cell receptor beta chains below, sequenced in a study of identical twins. MiXCR was run by TCRdb on the 5' RACE reads, yielding one entry per CDR3 protein. The sample yields a few hundred thousand distinct CDR3 sequences, approximately 10% seen once. Material: memory T cells sorted from blood. Every receptor here comes from a man aged 50-59 years in good health.

The sample holds many counts of this clonotype. The chain employs TRBV2 and TRBJ2-1, with unresolved D. V shed 10 bases and J shed 2 bases, with 6 bases lying between them. This CDR3 has 11 amino acids. Germline CDR1 and CDR2: SNHLY and FYNNEI. CDR3 loop: CATQTYNEQFF. The CDR3 nucleotides read TGTGCCACACAGACCTACAATGAGCAGTTCTTC.

This clonotype showed up many times. V and J are TRBV7-2 and TRBJ1-5; no firm D call. V was shortened by 1 base and J by 4 bases, with 5 bases between the two germline ends. CDR1 and CDR2 from the germline V gene are SGHTA and FQGNSA. CDR3 size: 13 residues. The chain's CDR3 is CASSLGQNQPQHF. CDR3 sequence (DNA): TGTGCCAGCAGCTTAGGGCAAAATCAGCCCCAGCATTTT.

At least ten counts were recorded for this clonotype. J is TRBJ2-2 and V is TRBV9; 9 bases agree with TRBD1. This CDR3 comprises 15 residues. Per germline, CDR1 SGDLS and CDR2 YYNGEE. J gave up 7 bases and V 3 bases, and 7 bases lay outside the gene matches. The CDR3 DNA sequence: TGTGCCAGCAGCGGCGCGGACAGGGGTCTCGGGGAGCTGTTTTTT. Its protein is CASSGADRGLGELFF.

This clonotype was seen ten or more times. V usage is TRBV11-1 and J usage is TRBJ2-1; TRBD2 aligns across 12 bases. V was pared by 2 bases and J by 10 bases, with 15 bases of the junction left unmatched. The germline CDR1 and CDR2 sequences are SGHAT and FQDESV (reference sequence). CDR3 length: 18 amino acids. The CDR3 sequence: CASSLPFRLAGEQGEQFF. CDR3 sequence (DNA): TGTGCCAGCAGCTTACCCTTCAGACTAGCGGGGGAACAGGGGGAGCAGTTCTTC.

This clonotype was counted ten times or more. The rearrangement uses TRBV9 and TRBJ2-7; D is unresolved. V was shortened by 0 bases and J by 1 base, with 11 bases between the two germline ends. CDR1 and CDR2 (germline): SGDLS, YYNGEE. CDR3 size: 15 residues. Here the CDR3 DNA reads TGTGCCAGCAGCGTAGAGGCAGGTGGGTCCTACGAGCAGTACTTC. Translating gives CASSVEAGGSYEQYF.

This clonotype was detected a few times. The chain employs TRBV29-1 and TRBJ1-2, with D possibly TRBD1 on 6 matching bases. CDR1 and CDR2 (germline): SQVTM, ANQGSEA. The ends were cut back, 2 bases at V and 8 bases at J, with 15 bases in the middle. This CDR3 has 13 amino acids. CDR3 in DNA: TGCAGCGTTGAAAACAAAATTGACAGGGGCTACACCTTC. Protein: CSVENKIDRGYTF.

There are a few counts of this clonotype. J is TRBJ1-5 and V is TRBV3-1; 8 positions match TRBD1. Trimming took 3 bases from V and 7 from J; bases not matched to a gene: 5. The germline gives CDR1 LGHDT, CDR2 YNNKEL (reference sequence). This CDR3 is 14 amino acids long. The CDR3 loop reads CASSHQGAHQPQHF. The CDR3 region has the DNA TGTGCCAGCAGCCACCAGGGGGCCCACCAGCCCCAGCATTTT. Together with reference TRBV3-1 and TRBJ1-5, the CDR3 gives the full variable domain: DTAVSQTPKYLVTQMGNDKSIKCEQNLGHDTMYWYKQDSKKFLKIMFSYNNKELIINETVPNRFSPKSPDKAHLNLHINSLELGDSAVYFCASSHQGAHQPQHFGDGTRLSIL.

In this sample, this clonotype turned up many times. The V gene is TRBV5-1, the J gene TRBJ2-3; possible D gene TRBD1, 5 bases. V was cut by 2 bases and J by 4 bases, with 14 bases left in between. CDR1 and CDR2 (germline): SGHRS, YFSETQ. The CDR3 runs 15 residues. The CDR3 sequence: CASSFGGADPDTQYF. The CDR3, as DNA: TGCGCCAGCAGCTTTGGTGGGGCAGATCCAGATACGCAGTATTTT.

This clonotype was picked up many times. This chain joins TRBV7-2 and TRBJ1-2; no clear D. CDR1 and CDR2 (germline): SGHTA, FQGNSA. The CDR3 sequence is 15 residues long. The V end lost 0 bases, the J end lost 0 bases, and 8 bases lay between the germline ends. This CDR3 reads CASSLAGLANYGYTF. The CDR3 nucleotides read TGTGCCAGCAGCTTAGCCGGACTAGCTAACTATGGCTACACCTTC.

The V call is TRBV20-1, the J call TRBJ2-5; D not certain. V lost 6 bases, J lost 1 base, and 9 bases lay in between. The CDR3 runs to 12 residues. CDR1 is DFQATT, CDR2 SNEGSKA, per germline (reference sequence). The CDR3 region has the DNA TGCAGTGCCCGTGGGCTCCAAGAGACCCAGTACTTC. It codes for CSARGLQETQYF.

This clonotype was detected many times. This rearrangement joins TRBV6-5 to TRBJ2-1; D may be TRBD1 or TRBD2 (5 bases each). Germline CDR1 is MNHEY and CDR2 is SVGAGI. The length of the CDR3 is 15 residues. Trimming cost V 2 bases and J 10 bases, with 18 bases left between them. CDR3 coding DNA: TGTGCCAGCAGTTACGGTACGGGATGGACAAGAGAGCAGTTCTTC. As protein: CASSYGTGWTREQFF.

The sample holds a few counts of this clonotype. A junction end diverges from the germline sequence, so it may reflect a read error. The rearrangement links TRBV5-1 to TRBJ2-2, with 7 bases identical to TRBD2. The CDR3 has 15 residues. Germline V gene sequence: CDR1 SGHRS, CDR2 YFSETQ. The CDR3 loop reads CATSSGDSNTGELFF. Here the CDR3 DNA reads TGCGCCACCAGCAGCGGGGACTCGAACACCGGGGAGCTGTTTTTT.

This clonotype has at least ten counts. This chain uses TRBV29-1 with TRBJ2-7, with 8 bases fitting TRBD1. CDR3 size: 14 residues. V lost 6 bases and J lost 0; bases outside the gene matches: 7. CDR1 and CDR2 (germline): SQVTM, ANQGSEA. CDR3: CSVARTGSSYEQYF. The CDR3 DNA sequence: TGCAGCGTCGCCCGGACAGGGAGCTCCTACGAGCAGTACTTC.

This clonotype has ten or more counts. The chain uses TRBV6-1 and TRBJ1-1; D is perhaps TRBD1 (5 bases). CDR1 is MNHNS, CDR2 SASEGT, per germline. Trimming removed 6 bases at V and 5 bases at J, with 13 bases between. The CDR3 spans 13 residues. The CDR3 here is CASRERGGTEAFF. The CDR3 DNA is TGTGCCAGCAGGGAGCGTGGGGGGACTGAAGCTTTCTTT.

The rearrangement links TRBV2 to TRBJ2-1; D possibly corresponds to TRBD2 (5 bases). The CDR3 has 15 amino acids. Germline CDR1 reads SNHLY; CDR2 reads FYNNEI. Deletions cut 3 bases from V and 2 bases from J, with 11 bases between. The CDR3 protein is CASSDSSTPYNEQFF. DNA of the CDR3: TGTGCCAGCAGTGACTCTAGCACCCCCTACAATGAGCAGTTCTTC.